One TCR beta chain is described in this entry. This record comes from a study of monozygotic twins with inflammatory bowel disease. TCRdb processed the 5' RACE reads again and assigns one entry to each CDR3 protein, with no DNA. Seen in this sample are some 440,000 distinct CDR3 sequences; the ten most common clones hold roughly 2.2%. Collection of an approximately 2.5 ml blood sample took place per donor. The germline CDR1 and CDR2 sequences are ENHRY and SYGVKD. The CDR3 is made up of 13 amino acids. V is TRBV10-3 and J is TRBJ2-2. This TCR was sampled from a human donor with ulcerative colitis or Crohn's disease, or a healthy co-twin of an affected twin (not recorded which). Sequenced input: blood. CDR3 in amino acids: CAIGDANTGELFF.